These 5 T cell receptor beta chains were sequenced from one sample in a study of blood T cell repertoires in COVID-19. Sequencing used immunoSEQ multiplex PCR; TCRdb keeps in-frame clones, though not all of them. Of approximately 68,000 clones listed, approximately 80% were seen once; the top ten hold over 5%. Sequenced: peripheral blood. These receptors all stem from a woman aged 60 to 75 with acute or convalescent COVID-19.

V is TRBV5-1 and J is TRBJ2-4, with 8 bases matching TRBD1. CDR3 length equals 16 residues. The germline V gene encodes CDR1 SGHRS and CDR2 YFSETQ. Trimming removed 3 bases from V and 12 bases from J; junction bases left unmatched: 17. CDR3 nucleotides: TGCGCCAGCAGCTCGAATTCAGGGGGCGCTATCTTCACTCAGTACTTC. Translating it yields CASSSNSGGAIFTQYF.

The rearrangement uses TRBV13 and TRBJ1-6, with a possible D match to TRBD1 (5 bases). There are 16 residues in the CDR3. The germline V gene encodes CDR1 PRHDT and CDR2 FYEKMQ (reference sequence). V lost 3 bases and J lost 8, with 17 bases in between. The CDR3 nucleotides are TGTGCCAGCAGCTTCCCGGGCCAGGGCGGGGATTCACCCCTCCACTTT. Its translation: CASSFPGQGGDSPLHF.

This rearrangement joins TRBV6-5 to TRBJ1-2; D unresolved. The ends were cut back, 6 bases at V and 4 bases at J, with 15 bases in the middle. From germline, CDR1 is MNHEY and CDR2 SVGAGI. The CDR3 has 14 residues. CDR3 sequence reads: CASSLERDTYGYTF. Written as DNA, the CDR3 is TGTGCCAGCAGCCTAGAGAGGGATACCTATGGCTACACCTTC.

Concerning this clone: The identical CDR3 is also encoded by other nucleotide sequences in the sample. CDR3 residues: CASSLSGSMNTEAFF. For the CDR3, the DNA is TGTGCCAGCAGCTTATCCGGGTCGATGAACACTGAAGCTTTCTTT. The gene calls are TRBV11-2 and TRBJ1-1; D gene unclear. V lost 2 bases to trimming and J lost 0 bases, with 10 bases between them. CDR3 length: 15 amino acids. Germline assignment: CDR1 SGHAT and CDR2 FQNNGV.

The rearrangement uses TRBV28 and TRBJ2-7; weak D call: TRBD1 (7 bases). This CDR3 is 12 amino acids long. The V gene lost 6 bases and the J gene lost 7 bases, with 13 bases spanning the gap. Germline CDR1 is MDHEN and CDR2 is SYDVKM. The CDR3 region has the DNA TGTGCCAGCAGGGAGGGGGCAGGGGAGCAGTACTTC. Amino acid sequence: CASREGAGEQYF.